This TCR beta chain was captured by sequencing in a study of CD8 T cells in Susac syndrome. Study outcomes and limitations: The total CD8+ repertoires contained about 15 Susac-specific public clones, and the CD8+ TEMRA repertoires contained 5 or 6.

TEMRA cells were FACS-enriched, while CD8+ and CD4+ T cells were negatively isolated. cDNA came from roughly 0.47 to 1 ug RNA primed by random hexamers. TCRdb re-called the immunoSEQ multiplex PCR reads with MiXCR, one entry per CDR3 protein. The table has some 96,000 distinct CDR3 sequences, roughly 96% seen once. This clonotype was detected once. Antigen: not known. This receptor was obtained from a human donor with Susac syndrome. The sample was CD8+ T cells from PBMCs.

CDR3 nucleotides: TGTGCCAGCAGTGCTCAGGGGAGCAGCACAGATACGCAGTATTTT. This encodes CASSAQGSSTDTQYF. The rearrangement joins TRBV12-3 or TRBV12-4 to TRBJ2-3; tentative D call: TRBD1 (6 bases). The CDR3 sequence is 15 residues long. V lost 5 bases and J lost 0, with 12 bases in between.